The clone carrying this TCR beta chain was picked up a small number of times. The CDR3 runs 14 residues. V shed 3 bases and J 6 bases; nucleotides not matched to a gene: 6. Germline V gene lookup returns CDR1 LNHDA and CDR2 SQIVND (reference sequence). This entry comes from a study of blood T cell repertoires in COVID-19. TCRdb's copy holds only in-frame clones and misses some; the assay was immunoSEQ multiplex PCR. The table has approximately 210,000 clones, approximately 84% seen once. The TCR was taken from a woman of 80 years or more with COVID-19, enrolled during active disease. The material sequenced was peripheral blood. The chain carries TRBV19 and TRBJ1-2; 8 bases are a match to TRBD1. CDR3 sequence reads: CASSIQGAQNGYTF. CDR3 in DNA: TGTGCCAGTAGTATCCAGGGGGCGCAGAATGGCTACACCTTC.